The source of this TCR beta chain is a study of blood T cell repertoires in COVID-19. Study summary: Acute-phase and convalescent COVID-19 samples originated in the United States, Italy and Spain.

Recovery meant two consecutive negative NP/OP PCR tests, professional clearance, or resolved symptoms. The assay was immunoSEQ multiplex PCR, and TCRdb's table has in-frame clones only and misses some. The sample includes about 480,000 clones, approximately 88% of them seen just once. CDR3 length: 17 residues. The germline V gene encodes CDR1 SGHNT and CDR2 YYREEE (reference sequence). The V gene end was trimmed by 1 base and the J gene end by 1 base; junction bases not matched to a gene: 6. The source material was PBMCs or T cells enriched from blood (not recorded which). The rearrangement links TRBV5-4 to TRBJ1-2; 11 bases are a match to TRBD1. This TCR was sampled from a woman in her thirties or forties who had recovered from COVID-19. The CDR3 loop reads CASSLRTGGAINYGYTF. CDR3 in DNA: TGTGCCAGCAGCTTGAGGACAGGGGGCGCGATTAACTATGGCTACACCTTC.